These 16 T cell receptor beta chains were all obtained from the same sample, sequenced in a study of Graves' ophthalmopathy and Graves' hyperthyroidism. The authors amplified TCR beta CDR3 regions from RNA transcripts. First-round RT-PCR employed HTBI primers, with a second-round multiplex PCR after it. MiXCR was run by TCRdb on the multiplex PCR reads, yielding one entry per CDR3 protein. The table lists hundreds of thousands of distinct CDR3 sequences, around 21% of them singletons. Sequencing was performed on peripheral blood. Source of these receptors: a woman aged 18-29 years with stable Graves' hyperthyroidism.

V and J are TRBV19 and TRBJ2-5; TRBD1 matches 10 bases. CDR3 length: 16 amino acids. Germline assignment: CDR1 LNHDA and CDR2 SQIVND (reference sequence). Trimming cost V 5 bases and J 5 bases; bases outside gene matches: 11. The CDR3 reads CASSLLGQGKSETQYF. In nucleotides, the CDR3 is TGTGCCAGTAGTTTATTGGGACAGGGGAAGTCGGAGACCCAGTACTTC.

This clonotype was seen repeatedly, ten times or more. J is TRBJ1-2 and V is TRBV10-3, with TRBD1 as a possible D gene (5 bases). V dropped 6 bases and J dropped 3 bases, with 11 bases sitting between them. In germline, CDR1 is ENHRY, CDR2 SYGVKD. The CDR3 contains 13 residues. The CDR3 reads CAIRQEGHYGYTF. CDR3 coding DNA: TGTGCCATCAGGCAAGAGGGACACTATGGCTACACCTTC.

This clonotype was seen at least ten times. This chain connects TRBV12-3 or TRBV12-4 to TRBJ2-7, with D maybe TRBD1 (6 bases). Trimming pared 5 bases from V and 6 bases from J, leaving 17 bases between. This CDR3 comprises 14 residues. The CDR3 sequence is CASSATGIHREQYF. The DNA of the CDR3 is TGTGCCAGCAGTGCGACAGGAATCCACCGCGAGCAGTACTTC.

This clonotype has ten or more counts. This chain uses TRBV19 with TRBJ1-5; D is unclear. The V gene's germline CDR1 is LNHDA and CDR2 SQIVND (reference sequence). The CDR3 is made up of 13 amino acids. The V and J ends lost 4 bases and 6 bases respectively, with 10 bases between them. As DNA, the CDR3 is TGTGCCAGTAGTAGCGAGGGTCGTCAGCCCCAGCATTTT. Amino acid sequence: CASSSEGRQPQHF. Full variable domain (rest looked up from reference TRBV19 and TRBJ1-5): DGGITQSPKYLFRKEGQNVTLSCEQNLNHDAMYWYRQDPGQGLRLIYYSQIVNDFQKGDIAEGYSVSREKKESFPLTVTSAQKNPTAFYLCASSSEGRQPQHFGDGTRLSIL.

This clonotype appeared once. The chain uses TRBV12-3 or TRBV12-4 and TRBJ2-7; D not certain. The CDR3 spans 16 residues. The V end was cut by 5 bases, the J end by 3 bases, with 20 bases between. For the CDR3, the DNA is TGTGCCAGCAGTCGAGCGTTAAGGGAACTCAGCTACGAGCAGTACTTC. This gives the protein CASSRALRELSYEQYF.

This clonotype has at least ten counts. The chain links TRBV24-1 to TRBJ2-7; no clear D. Trimming pared 1 base from V and 6 bases from J, leaving 9 bases between. The CDR3 extends over 13 amino acids. Germline V CDR1 and CDR2: KGHDR, SFDVKD. The CDR3 spells CATSDFPSTEQYF. The CDR3 bases are TGTGCCACCAGTGATTTTCCCTCCACCGAGCAGTACTTC.

This clonotype has ten or more counts. This sequence joins TRBV20-1 and TRBJ1-3, with D possibly TRBD1 on 5 matching bases. V was clipped by 0 bases and J by 8 bases, with 14 bases between them. CDR1 is DFQATT, CDR2 SNEGSKA, per germline (reference sequence). This CDR3 spans 14 amino acids. This CDR3 reads CSAREQALRDTIYF. The CDR3 bases are TGCAGTGCTAGAGAACAGGCTCTCAGGGACACCATATATTTT.

This clonotype was recorded at least ten times. This sequence joins TRBV6-1 and TRBJ1-1, with 10 nucleotides matching TRBD1. Germline V CDR1 and CDR2: MNHNS, SASEGT. V shed 4 bases and J 10 bases; nucleotides not matched to a gene: 6. The CDR3 consists of 13 residues. Here the CDR3 reads CASSVGQGLGAFF. The CDR3 nucleotides are TGTGCCAGCAGTGTGGGACAGGGGCTCGGAGCTTTCTTT.

The table lists this clonotype with many counts. This sequence joins TRBV6-2 or TRBV6-3 and TRBJ1-6, with 10 bases lining up with TRBD1. With V trimmed by 7 bases and J by 9 bases, 3 bases remained unmatched. Germline CDR1 is MNHEY and CDR2 is SVGEGT. CDR3 length equals 13 residues. CDR3 nucleotides: TGTGCCAGCAACAGGGACAGGGGTTCACCCCTCCACTTT. It yields the protein CASNRDRGSPLHF.

This clonotype was detected many times. The rearrangement uses TRBV6-1 and TRBJ1-1; TRBD1 might be the D (6 bases). The CDR3 runs to 14 residues. Germline V gene sequence: CDR1 MNHNS, CDR2 SASEGT. V lost 5 bases to trimming and J lost 5 bases, with 15 bases between them. DNA for the CDR3: TGTGCCAGCAGTCGAACCGACAGGTCTACTGAAGCTTTCTTT. This translates into CASSRTDRSTEAFF.

The J gene is TRBJ2-7, the V gene TRBV19; 8 nucleotides line up with TRBD1. V shed 4 bases, J shed 0 bases, and the junction held 8 bases outside the gene matches. CDR1 and CDR2 (germline): LNHDA, SQIVND (reference sequence). The CDR3 consists of 16 residues. CDR3 region: CASSTPKTGGSYEQYF. The CDR3, as DNA: TGTGCCAGTAGTACCCCTAAAACAGGGGGCTCCTACGAGCAGTACTTC.

This clonotype was seen repeatedly, ten times or more. The chain employs TRBV20-1 and TRBJ2-4; weak D call: TRBD2 (6 bases). CDR1 and CDR2 from the germline V gene are DFQATT and SNEGSKA (reference sequence). The CDR3 has 15 amino acids. V lost 6 bases, J lost 1 base, and 16 bases lay in between. Here the CDR3 DNA reads TGCAGTGCGAGACGGGGGACCTCGGCCAAAAACATTCAGTACTTC. Residues: CSARRGTSAKNIQYF.

This clonotype appeared a few times. The V gene is TRBV29-1, the J gene TRBJ2-2; D not certain. Germline loops: CDR1 SQVTM, CDR2 ANQGSEA. Between the trimmed V and J ends, which lost 4 bases and 0 bases, there was a span of 9 bases. This CDR3 spans 14 amino acids. The chain's CDR3 is CSVVRDANTGELFF. The CDR3 DNA reads as TGCAGCGTTGTCAGAGACGCGAACACCGGGGAGCTGTTTTTT.

In its sample, this clonotype was seen many times. In DNA form, the CDR3 reads TGTGCCAGTACCCGGAGGGCGGTCACTGAAGCTTTCTTT. Translating it yields CASTRRAVTEAFF. The V call is TRBV19, the J call TRBJ1-1; D unresolved. The CDR3 is 13 amino acids. Germline CDR1 LNHDA, CDR2 SQIVND (reference sequence). V lost 7 bases and J 4 bases, leaving 13 bases between the germline ends.

Ten or more counts support this clonotype. V gene TRBV7-8 combines with J gene TRBJ2-7, with D hard to call. The V gene lost 7 bases and the J gene lost 6 bases, with 19 bases spanning the gap. This CDR3 region has 14 residues. The germline V gene has CDR1 SGHVS and CDR2 FQNEAQ. CDR3 loop: CASTSQRIPLEQYF. The CDR3, as DNA: TGTGCCAGCACCTCACAACGCATCCCTCTCGAGCAGTACTTC.

The V gene is TRBV6-1, the J gene TRBJ2-7, with a weak D call TRBD2 (6 bases). The CDR3 runs to 13 residues. Germline-derived CDR1 and CDR2 are MNHNS and SASEGT. The ends were cut back, 7 bases at V and 1 base at J, with 11 bases in the middle. CDR3 nucleotides: TGTGCCAGCAAGGGACTCACGTCCTACGAGCAGTACTTC. Translation: CASKGLTSYEQYF.